The clone carrying this TCR beta chain was seen only a few times. This sample is part of a study of T-cell reconstitution after alpha-beta-depleted transplantation in children. TCRbeta library construction was performed incorporating unique molecular identifiers. TCRdb fed the PCR reads into MiXCR, producing one record per CDR3 protein. Of about 540,000 distinct CDR3 sequences in the sample, 25% to 30% were seen once. CDR1 is KGHSH and CDR2 is LQKENI in the germline V gene. V dropped 3 bases and J dropped 2; count of bases not matched to a gene: 6. The CDR3 consists of 16 residues. The sequence came from a boy younger than two with Wiskott-Aldrich syndrome, due to receive a stem cell transplant. The sequencing here drew on PBMCs, taken before TCRalphabeta/CD19-depleted stem cell transplant. This chain links TRBV18 with TRBJ2-3; 9 bases fit TRBD1. The CDR3 loop reads CASSPPGQGHTDTQYF. The CDR3 DNA reads as TGTGCCAGCTCACCCCCGGGACAGGGCCACACAGATACGCAGTATTTT. The full variable domain, its missing parts supplied by reference TRBV18 and TRBJ2-3, is NAGVMQNPRHLVRRRGQEARLRCSPMKGHSHVYWYRQLPEEGLKFMVYLQKENIIDESGMPKERFSAEFPKEGPSILRIQQVVRGDSAAYFCASSPPGQGHTDTQYFGPGTRLTVL.